This entry concerns a single T cell receptor beta chain. The data stem from a study of memory CD8 T cells in hepatitis C reinfection. The protocol was immunoSEQ multiplex PCR, while the TCRdb copy is restricted to in-frame clones and leaves out a portion. The table shows around 6,000 clones, with approximately 92% occurring only once. Time point indicated: pre-reinfection, 55 to 20 weeks before reinfection detection. The sorted cells went straight to TCR sequencing with no prior in vitro expansion. CDR1 LGHNA and CDR2 YNFKEQ come from the germline V gene. The CDR3 contains 17 residues. The V segment lost 3 bases and the J segment 0 bases; nucleotides outside the gene matches: 4.

The V gene is TRBV4-2, the J gene TRBJ2-7, with TRBD2 matching 14 bases. The sequence came from a man aged 45-65 years with hepatitis C virus infection. Sequenced sample: naive CD8+ T cells sorted from blood. The CDR3 here is CASSHGLAGGISYEQYF. The CDR3 DNA reads TGTGCCAGCAGCCATGGACTAGCGGGAGGTATCTCCTACGAGCAGTACTTC.